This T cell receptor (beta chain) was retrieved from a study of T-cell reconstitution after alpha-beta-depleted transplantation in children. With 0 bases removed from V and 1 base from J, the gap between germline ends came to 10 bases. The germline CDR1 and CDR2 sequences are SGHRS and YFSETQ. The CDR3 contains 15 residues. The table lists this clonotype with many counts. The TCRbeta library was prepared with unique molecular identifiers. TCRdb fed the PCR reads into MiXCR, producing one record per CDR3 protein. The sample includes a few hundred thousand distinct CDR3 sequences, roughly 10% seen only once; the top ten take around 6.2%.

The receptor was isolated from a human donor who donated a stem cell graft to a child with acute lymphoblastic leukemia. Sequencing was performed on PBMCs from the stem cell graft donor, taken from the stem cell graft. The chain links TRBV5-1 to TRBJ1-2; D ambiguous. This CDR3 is CASSLGRSDNYGYTF. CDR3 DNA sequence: TGCGCCAGCAGCTTGGGAAGATCTGATAACTATGGCTACACCTTC.